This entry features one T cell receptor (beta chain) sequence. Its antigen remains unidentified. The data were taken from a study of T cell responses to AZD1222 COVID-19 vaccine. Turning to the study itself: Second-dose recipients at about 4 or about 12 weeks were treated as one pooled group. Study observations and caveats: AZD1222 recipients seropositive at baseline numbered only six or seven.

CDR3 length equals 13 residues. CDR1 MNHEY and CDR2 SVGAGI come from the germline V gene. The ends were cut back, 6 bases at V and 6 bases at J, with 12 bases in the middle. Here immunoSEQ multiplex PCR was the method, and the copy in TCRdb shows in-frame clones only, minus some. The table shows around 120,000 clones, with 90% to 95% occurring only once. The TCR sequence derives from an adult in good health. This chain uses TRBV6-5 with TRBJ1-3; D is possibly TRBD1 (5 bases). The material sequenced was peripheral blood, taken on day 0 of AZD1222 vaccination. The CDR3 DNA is TGTGCCAGCAGGTCAGGGAGTCTAAACACCATATATTTT. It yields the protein CASRSGSLNTIYF.